Below, 24 T cell receptor beta chains from the same sample are listed, as sequenced in a study of blood T cells in healthy people across ages. A second PCR of about 6 to 12 cycles used a sample-barcoded 5' primer and a J-beta primer mix. TCRdb re-called the 5' RACE reads with MiXCR, one entry per CDR3 protein. The sample comprises approximately 690,000 distinct CDR3 sequences, 45% to 65% of which are singletons, and 30% to 45% rests with the top ten. The sample comprised blood. All receptors come from a man aged 60 to 69 in good health.

This clonotype was observed a handful of times. This chain connects TRBV12-3 or TRBV12-4 to TRBJ2-5; TRBD1 matches 8 bases. CDR3 size: 14 residues. V lost 7 bases and J lost 2; bases outside the gene matches: 6. In DNA form, the CDR3 reads TGTGCCAGCACCCAGGGGGCCGGACAAGAGACCCAGTACTTC. This gives the protein CASTQGAGQETQYF.

The chain uses TRBV29-1 and TRBJ2-1; possibly TRBD2 for D (6 bases). CDR3 length equals 12 residues. Germline values: CDR1 SQVTM, CDR2 ANQGSEA. Trimming shortened V by 6 bases and J by 9 bases, and 15 bases separated the two germline ends. DNA of the CDR3: TGCAGCGTGGCCCGGTCGGAGGGTGAGCAGTTCTTC. Protein product: CSVARSEGEQFF.

J is TRBJ2-5 and V is TRBV5-1, with D maybe TRBD1 (5 bases). Trimming stripped 1 base from V and 1 base from J, with 17 bases between. Germline V CDR1 and CDR2: SGHRS, YFSETQ. The CDR3 consists of 17 residues. DNA of the CDR3: TGCGCCAGCAGCTTGTACCCCTCTCACGACAGCCAAGAGACCCAGTACTTC. Its translation is CASSLYPSHDSQETQYF.

This chain uses TRBV28 with TRBJ2-4, with no clear D. The end of the DNA is better explained by TRBJ2-5, so the J call may be wrong. The CDR3 has 13 residues. CDR1 is MDHEN and CDR2 is SYDVKM in the germline V gene. CDR3: CASRLKASETQYF. The CDR3 DNA sequence: TGTGCCAGCCGCCTTAAGGCGTCCGAGACCCAGTACTTC.

The J gene is TRBJ1-1, the V gene TRBV18; possible D gene TRBD1, 5 bases. This CDR3 spans 16 amino acids. Germline V gene sequence: CDR1 KGHSH, CDR2 LQKENI. Trimming pared 0 bases from V and 10 bases from J, leaving 21 bases between. The CDR3 loop is CASSPPSSGQQQGAFF. CDR3 nucleotide sequence: TGTGCCAGCTCACCACCGTCGTCTGGGCAGCAGCAGGGAGCTTTCTTT.

In regard to this clonotype: One end of the junction is discordant with germline, which a read error may explain. The V and J genes are TRBV28 and TRBJ1-6; D gene uncertain. This CDR3 comprises 12 residues. Germline V gives CDR1 MDHEN, CDR2 SYDVKM. The CDR3 loop is CASSPRNPPLHF. Written as DNA, the CDR3 is TGTGCCAGCAGTCCCCGTAATCCACCCCTCCACTTT.

The genes are TRBV3-1 and TRBJ1-4, with D uncertain. The V and J ends lost 0 bases and 7 bases respectively, with 12 bases between them. The length of the CDR3 is 15 residues. CDR1 is LGHDT and CDR2 is YNNKEL in the germline V gene (reference sequence). The CDR3 is CASSQEGIQAEKLFF. The CDR3 bases are TGTGCCAGCAGCCAAGAGGGCATCCAGGCTGAAAAACTGTTTTTT. The full variable domain, in which reference TRBV3-1 and TRBJ1-4 provide the parts outside the CDR3, is DTAVSQTPKYLVTQMGNDKSIKCEQNLGHDTMYWYKQDSKKFLKIMFSYNNKELIINETVPNRFSPKSPDKAHLNLHINSLELGDSAVYFCASSQEGIQAEKLFFGSGTQLSVL.

The chain employs TRBV4-1 and TRBJ2-5, with TRBD2 as a possible D gene (6 bases). Germline CDR1 and CDR2: MGHRA and YSYEKL. V gave up 0 bases and J gave up 0 bases, with 8 bases separating them. The CDR3 length is 15 residues. This chain's CDR3 is CASSQDRDYQETQYF. The CDR3 DNA sequence: TGCGCCAGCAGCCAAGATCGGGACTACCAAGAGACCCAGTACTTC.

Here the CDR3 DNA reads TGCAGCGTTCTGGCGGCGGTAGAATACAATGAGCAGTTCTTC. It encodes CSVLAAVEYNEQFF. This chain joins TRBV29-1 and TRBJ2-1; no clear D. Deletions cut 5 bases from V and 4 bases from J, with 15 bases between. Per the germline V gene, CDR1 is SQVTM and CDR2 is ANQGSEA. CDR3 length: 14 residues.

The CDR3 here is CASSLAGGPYNQPQHF. The CDR3 coding sequence is TGTGCCAGCAGCTTAGCCGGCGGGCCCTACAATCAGCCCCAGCATTTT. V and J are TRBV7-9 and TRBJ1-5, with D unresolved. This CDR3 is 16 amino acids long. CDR1 and CDR2 from the germline V gene are SEHNR and FQNEAQ (reference sequence). V lost 0 bases, J lost 3 bases, and 12 bases lay in between.

V usage is TRBV10-3 and J usage is TRBJ2-5, with 9 bases fitting TRBD1. Gene TRBJ2-7 matches the end of the DNA better, so the J call may be wrong. CDR1 is ENHRY, CDR2 SYGVKD, per germline. The length of the CDR3 is 16 residues. CDR3 residues: CAISSQDETGGYEQYF. The CDR3, as DNA: TGTGCCATCAGCAGCCAGGACGAGACAGGGGGGTACGAGCAGTACTTC.

V gene TRBV20-1 combines with J gene TRBJ1-2, with 7 bases matching TRBD1. Trimming took 3 bases from V and 5 from J; bases not matched to a gene: 6. The CDR3 has 13 amino acids. Per the germline V gene, CDR1 is DFQATT and CDR2 is SNEGSKA (reference sequence). The CDR3, as DNA: TGCAGTGCTAGGGGGGACAGTCATTATGGCTACACCTTC. It specifies CSARGDSHYGYTF.

The J gene is TRBJ2-5, the V gene TRBV6-2 or TRBV6-3; a possible D gene is TRBD2 (6 bases). Deletions cut 2 bases from V and 7 bases from J, with 14 bases between. Per germline, CDR1 MNHEY and CDR2 SVGEGT. There are 14 residues in the CDR3. The chain's CDR3 is CASSYHDGSGTQYF. CDR3 sequence (DNA): TGTGCCAGCAGTTACCACGACGGGAGCGGGACCCAGTACTTC.

The chain has TRBV5-1 and TRBJ1-2; D unclear. The CDR3 runs to 13 residues. Trimming took 3 bases from V and 0 from J, leaving 6 bases between them. The germline gives CDR1 SGHRS, CDR2 YFSETQ. The CDR3 sequence is CASSWATNYGYTF. Written as DNA, the CDR3 is TGCGCCAGCAGCTGGGCTACTAACTATGGCTACACCTTC. The complete variable domain, with remaining parts taken from reference TRBV5-1 and TRBJ1-2, reads KAGVTQTPRYLIKTRGQQVTLSCSPISGHRSVSWYQQTPGQGLQFLFEYFSETQRNKGNFPGRFSGRQFSNSRSEMNVSTLELGDSALYLCASSWATNYGYTFGSGTRLTVV.

The chain is built from TRBV20-1 and TRBJ2-1; a weak D match, TRBD2 (6 bases). The germline gives CDR1 DFQATT, CDR2 SNEGSKA (reference sequence). The CDR3 has 15 amino acids. V was trimmed by 3 bases and J by 6 bases, leaving 18 bases between them. CDR3 sequence: CSARGGGRAINEQFF. The CDR3, as DNA: TGCAGTGCTAGGGGGGGAGGACGGGCCATCAATGAGCAGTTCTTC.

The rearrangement uses TRBV12-3 or TRBV12-4 and TRBJ1-6; D is undetermined. The CDR3 is made up of 15 amino acids. Trimming stripped 1 base from V and 7 bases from J, with 11 bases between. CDR3 bases: TGTGCCAGCAGTTTAGGCCTGGGTGGCAATTCACCCCTCCACTTT. Its translation: CASSLGLGGNSPLHF.

The rearrangement joins TRBV5-6 to TRBJ1-2; perhaps TRBD1 as D (5 bases). CDR3 length: 11 amino acids. Germline CDR1 is SGHDT and CDR2 is YYEEEE. V was trimmed by 5 bases and J by 10 bases, leaving 12 bases between them. In DNA form, the CDR3 reads TGTGCCAGCAGTTTCGACAGCGACTACACCTTC. It is translated as CASSFDSDYTF.

V and J are TRBV5-1 and TRBJ2-2; 7 bases align to TRBD2. Germline loops: CDR1 SGHRS, CDR2 YFSETQ. The CDR3 consists of 13 residues. With 4 bases clipped from V and 7 bases from J, the junction kept 4 bases outside the gene matches. The CDR3 DNA follows: TGCGCCAGCAGCCCCACTAGCGACGGGGAGCTGTTTTTT. This translates into CASSPTSDGELFF.

The sample holds a few counts of this clonotype. The V call is TRBV12-3 or TRBV12-4, the J call TRBJ2-5; perhaps TRBD2 as D (5 bases). The closer fit of TRBJ2-7 to the DNA end suggests the J call may be wrong. This CDR3 has 13 residues. CDR3 DNA sequence: TGTGCCAGCAGTCCGGGGTATACCTACGAGCAGTACTTC. This encodes CASSPGYTYEQYF.

This chain uses TRBV6-5 with TRBJ2-4; a weak D match, TRBD1 (5 bases). V lost 0 bases, J lost 5 bases, and 14 bases lay in between. CDR3 length: 16 amino acids. The germline V gene has CDR1 MNHEY and CDR2 SVGAGI. The CDR3 reads CASSYSSGATQNIQYF. The CDR3 DNA sequence: TGTGCCAGCAGTTACTCGAGTGGGGCAACTCAAAACATTCAGTACTTC.

The J gene is TRBJ1-5, the V gene TRBV7-2; the D gene is possibly TRBD1 (5 bases). The CDR3 has 14 amino acids. Germline CDR1 reads SGHTA; CDR2 reads FQGNSA. The ends were cut back, 2 bases at V and 6 bases at J, with 11 bases in the middle. CDR3 amino acids: CASSLRQGSQPQHF. Written as DNA, the CDR3 is TGTGCCAGCAGCTTAAGGCAGGGAAGTCAGCCCCAGCATTTT.

The chain joins TRBV2 to TRBJ2-1; 10 bases fit TRBD2. The CDR3 loop spans 16 amino acids. J lost 2 bases, V lost 1 base, and 2 bases had no gene match. CDR1 SNHLY and CDR2 FYNNEI come from the germline V gene. The CDR3 here is CASSEGTSGAYNEQFF. Here the CDR3 DNA reads TGTGCCAGCAGTGAAGGGACTAGCGGAGCCTACAATGAGCAGTTCTTC.

The genes are TRBV12-3 or TRBV12-4 and TRBJ1-2; D uncertain. The CDR3 covers 13 residues. V lost 3 bases to trimming and J lost 4 bases, with 9 bases between them. The CDR3 reads CASSLEDVYGYTF. The CDR3 DNA is TGTGCCAGCAGTTTGGAGGATGTCTATGGCTACACCTTC.

About this clonotype itself: One base away lies a much larger clone, so this may be a sequencing read error. The chain uses TRBV29-1 and TRBJ2-5; weak D call: TRBD2 (5 bases). CDR1 SQVTM and CDR2 ANQGSEA come from the germline V gene. V was clipped by 8 bases and J by 5 bases, with 18 bases between them. This CDR3 contains 13 residues. The CDR3 sequence is CSIGGSLAETQYF. The CDR3 coding sequence is TGCAGCATTGGAGGAAGTCTAGCCGAGACCCAGTACTTC.